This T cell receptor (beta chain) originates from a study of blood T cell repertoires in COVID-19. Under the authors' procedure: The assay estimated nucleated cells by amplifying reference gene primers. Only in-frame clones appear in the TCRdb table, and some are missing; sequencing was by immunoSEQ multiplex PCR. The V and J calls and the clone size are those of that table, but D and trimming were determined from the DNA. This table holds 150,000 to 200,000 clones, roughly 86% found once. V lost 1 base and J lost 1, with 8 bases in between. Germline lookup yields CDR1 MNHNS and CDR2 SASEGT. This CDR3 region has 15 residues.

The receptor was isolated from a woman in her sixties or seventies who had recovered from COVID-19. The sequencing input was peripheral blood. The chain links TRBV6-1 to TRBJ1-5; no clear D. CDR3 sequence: CASSEGYYSNQPQHF. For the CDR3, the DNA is TGTGCCAGCAGTGAAGGGTACTACAGCAATCAGCCCCAGCATTTT.